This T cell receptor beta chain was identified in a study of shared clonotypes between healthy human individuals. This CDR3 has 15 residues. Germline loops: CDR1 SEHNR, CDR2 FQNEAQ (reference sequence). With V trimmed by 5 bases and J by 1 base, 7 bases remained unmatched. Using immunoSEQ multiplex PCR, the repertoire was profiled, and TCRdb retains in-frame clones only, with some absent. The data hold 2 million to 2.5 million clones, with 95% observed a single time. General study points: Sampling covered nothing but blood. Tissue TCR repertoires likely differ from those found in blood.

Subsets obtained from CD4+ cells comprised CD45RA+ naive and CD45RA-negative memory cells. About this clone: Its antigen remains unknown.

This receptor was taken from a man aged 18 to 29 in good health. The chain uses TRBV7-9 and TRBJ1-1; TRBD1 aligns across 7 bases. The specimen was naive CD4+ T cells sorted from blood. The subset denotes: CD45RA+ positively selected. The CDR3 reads CASSPGTAPNTEAFF. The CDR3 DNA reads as TGTGCCAGCAGCCCGGGGACAGCACCGAACACTGAAGCTTTCTTT.